This TCR beta chain was sequenced for a study of T cells expressing NK-cell markers. In the study overall: With respect to HCMV, most of the eight sequenced donors were seropositive, and one was seronegative.

TCRdb reprocessed the 5' RACE reads; each CDR3 protein has one entry and no DNA is given. Here the sample table reports approximately 550,000 distinct CDR3 sequences. The CDR3 has 14 residues. Germline V gene sequence: CDR1 SQVTM, CDR2 ANQGSEA. The chain combines TRBV29-1 with TRBJ2-7; TCRdb gives TRBD1 as the D gene, but with no DNA this cannot be confirmed. The sample was blood T cells: a sorted CD56 or NKG2C T cell subset, CD4+ or CD8+ T cells, or bulk PBMC T cells (not recorded which). This TCR was sampled from a man aged 18 to 35 in good health. The CDR3 spells CSFRGTGGRNEQYF.